This T cell receptor (beta chain) was sequenced in a study of cytomegalovirus exposure and HLA in healthy donors. There are a few counts of this clone. Its cognate antigen is unknown. Whereas donors were nominally healthy upon sampling, unrecorded immune exposures were probable. PCR amplification relied on 60 Vbeta primers (plus 13 Jbeta primers). The table came from immunoSEQ multiplex PCR; TCRdb's copy has only in-frame clones and leaves some out. The sample lists 100,000 to 150,000 clones; 17% were seen once. Study observations and caveats: Common viral pathogens were later found to be apparently linked to several of the most significant clusters. Within an earlier analysis, most TCR beta V segments proved productive either about 87% or about 30% of the time.

Germline V gene lookup returns CDR1 SGHKS and CDR2 YYEKEE (reference sequence). With 0 bases removed from V and 3 bases from J, the gap between germline ends came to 12 bases. This CDR3 comprises 15 residues. The receptor was isolated from a female donor in good health and CMV-seropositive. What was sequenced was PBMCs. This chain joins TRBV5-5 and TRBJ1-2, with D unclear. The CDR3 DNA reads TGTGCCAGCAGCTTGGGAGGGCTTTCGGACTATGGCTACACCTTC. Translating it yields CASSLGGLSDYGYTF.